This TCR beta chain was recorded in a study of blood T cell repertoires in COVID-19. Overall study context: T cells, B-cell-depleted T cells, or PBMCs provided the cDNA or gDNA that served as material.

Assay: immunoSEQ multiplex PCR; the TCRdb copy retains only in-frame clones and omits some. Of more than 40,000 clones in the sample, roughly 90% were seen once. CDR1 is SGDLS, CDR2 YYNGEE, per germline. The V and J ends lost 0 bases and 4 bases, in that order; junction bases with no gene match: 4. This CDR3 has 15 amino acids. The clonotype comes from a man at least 80 years old with acute or convalescent COVID-19. The specimen sequenced was peripheral blood. The V and J genes are TRBV9 and TRBJ2-1, with TRBD1 identical over 7 bases. DNA of the CDR3: TGTGCCAGCAGCGTAGAGGGGACAGAATACAATGAGCAGTTCTTC. Its protein is CASSVEGTEYNEQFF.